This entry describes one T cell receptor (beta chain). What it binds is not known. These data belong to a study of T cell responses to AZD1222 COVID-19 vaccine. Sequenced by immunoSEQ multiplex PCR; TCRdb stores in-frame clones only, minus some. The data contain roughly 140,000 clones, around 90% of them singletons. Findings and caveats of the study: Mostly white British, mostly female donors; authors suggested clonal diversity may be underestimated.

The receptor's source is an adult in good health. The sample in question was peripheral blood, obtained on day 0 of AZD1222 vaccination.

The chain's CDR3 is CASSLTEYNSPLHF. The CDR3, as DNA: TGTGCCAGCAGTTTGACAGAATATAATTCACCCCTCCACTTT. V usage is TRBV6-5 and J usage is TRBJ1-6, with a weak D call TRBD1 (5 bases). This CDR3 spans 14 amino acids. Looked up from germline, CDR1 is MNHEY and CDR2 is SVGAGI. V lost 4 bases and J lost 4, with 8 bases in between.